These 25 T cell receptor beta chains were sequenced from one sample in a study of control samples from healthy donors and cancer patients. Only in-frame clones appear in the TCRdb table, and some are missing; sequencing was by immunoSEQ multiplex PCR. The repertoire holds 210,000 or so clones, with around 90% as singletons. Sequencing used blood. These receptors were collected from a man between 25 and 39 years old in good health.

With respect to this clone: Other DNA sequences in the same sample also yield this CDR3. The V call is TRBV3-1 (or the pseudogene TRBV3-2), the J call TRBJ2-3; D is undetermined. Germline V gene data show CDR1 as LGHDT and CDR2 as YNNKEL (reference sequence). V gave up 4 bases and J gave up 0 bases, with 2 bases separating them. The CDR3 totals 12 residues. CDR3 protein: CASSLSTDTQYF. Here the CDR3 DNA reads TGTGCCAGCAGCCTTAGCACAGATACGCAGTATTTT.

The V call is TRBV2, the J call TRBJ1-6; D might be TRBD1 (5 bases). There are 16 residues in the CDR3. V lost 1 base to trimming and J lost 7 bases, with 14 bases between them. The V gene's germline CDR1 is SNHLY and CDR2 FYNNEI. The CDR3 here is CASSEEGRALNSPLHF. CDR3 bases: TGTGCCAGCAGTGAAGAAGGCAGGGCATTGAATTCACCCCTCCACTTT. The full variable domain, its missing parts supplied by reference TRBV2 and TRBJ1-6, is EPEVTQTPSHQVTQMGQEVILRCVPISNHLYFYWYRQILGQKVEFLVSFYNNEISEKSEIFDDQFSVERPDGSNFTLKIRSTKLEDSAMYFCASSEEGRALNSPLHFGNGTRLTVT.

The chain links TRBV4-1 to TRBJ2-4; D unresolved. The CDR3 has 18 residues. V was shortened by 3 bases and J by 0 bases, with 18 bases between the two germline ends. In germline, CDR1 is MGHRA, CDR2 YSYEKL. The CDR3 bases are TGCGCCAGCAGCCATCTGGGCCGGTATCTTTTAGCCAAAAACATTCAGTACTTC. Protein: CASSHLGRYLLAKNIQYF.

The rearrangement uses TRBV7-9 and TRBJ2-4, with D possibly being TRBD2 (6 bases). CDR3 length: 16 amino acids. V was clipped by 5 bases and J by 7 bases, with 21 bases between them. CDR1 SEHNR and CDR2 FQNEAQ come from the germline V gene (reference sequence). The CDR3 is CASSLWIGSGVNIQYF. CDR3 coding DNA: TGTGCCAGCAGCCTATGGATAGGATCGGGGGTTAACATTCAGTACTTC.

The rearrangement uses TRBV7-6 and TRBJ1-6; 7 nucleotides align to TRBD1. Germline V gives CDR1 SGHVS, CDR2 FNYEAQ. After removal of 0 bases from V and 9 bases from J, the junction contained 5 bases not matched to a gene. The CDR3 is 15 residues long. The CDR3 here is CASSLATGVSSPLHF. The CDR3 nucleotides read TGTGCCAGCAGCTTAGCAACAGGGGTAAGTTCACCCCTCCACTTT.

The V and J genes are TRBV6-5 and TRBJ1-1; TRBD1 matches 9 bases. This CDR3 is 13 amino acids long. CDR1 and CDR2 from the germline V gene are MNHEY and SVGAGI. V shed 6 bases and J 4 bases; nucleotides not matched to a gene: 3. The CDR3 spells CASRGQGTTEAFF. As DNA, the CDR3 is TGTGCCAGCAGGGGACAGGGCACCACTGAAGCTTTCTTT.

This clone was observed once. The V gene is TRBV25-1, the J gene TRBJ1-2, with D maybe TRBD1 (5 bases). The CDR3 length is 12 residues. CDR1 is MGHDK and CDR2 is SYGVNS in the germline V gene. The germline V and J ends were trimmed by 2 bases and 7 bases, with 8 bases remaining between them. CDR3 bases: TGTGCCAGCAGTGAAGGGGGTTTTGGCTACACCTTC. It is translated as CASSEGGFGYTF.

V usage is TRBV6-2 or TRBV6-3 and J usage is TRBJ1-1; a possible D gene is TRBD1 (5 bases). V lost 5 bases and J 0 bases, leaving 16 bases between the germline ends. The CDR3 is made up of 16 amino acids. Germline loops: CDR1 MNHEY, CDR2 SVGEGT. CDR3 in DNA: TGTGCCAGCAGTCGACCGCAAGCAGGGTTGAACACTGAAGCTTTCTTT. This encodes CASSRPQAGLNTEAFF.

The gene calls are TRBV6-5 and TRBJ2-2; perhaps TRBD1 as D (6 bases). The ends were cut back, 6 bases at V and 0 bases at J, with 11 bases in the middle. Germline CDR1 reads MNHEY; CDR2 reads SVGAGI. The CDR3 is made up of 15 amino acids. CDR3 in DNA: TGTGCCAGCAGGAAAGCAGGGGCGAACACCGGGGAGCTGTTTTTT. Its protein is CASRKAGANTGELFF.

The chain has TRBV14 and TRBJ1-3, with D uncertain. Germline V gene sequence: CDR1 SGHDN, CDR2 FVKESK. The CDR3 totals 14 residues. V was cut by 0 bases and J by 4 bases, with 7 bases left in between. CDR3 amino acids: CASSQDKGGNTIYF. The CDR3 DNA is TGTGCCAGCAGCCAAGATAAAGGAGGAAACACCATATATTTT.

Details on this clone: Other DNA sequences within the sample encode an identical CDR3. The rearrangement uses TRBV24-1 and TRBJ2-3, with 7 bases fitting TRBD2. Germline lookup yields CDR1 KGHDR and CDR2 SFDVKD. The CDR3 is 16 residues long. Losses at the gene ends were 0 bases for V and 0 bases for J; bases not matched to a gene: 2. CDR3 bases: TGTGCCACCAGTGATTTGAGCGGGGCTAGCACAGATACGCAGTATTTT. Amino acids: CATSDLSGASTDTQYF.

This chain connects TRBV5-4 to TRBJ1-2; D not resolved. CDR1 is SGHNT and CDR2 is YYREEE in the germline V gene (reference sequence). The CDR3 spans 15 residues. Trimming stripped 1 base from V and 8 bases from J, with 18 bases between. Written as DNA, the CDR3 is TGTGCCAGCAGCTTGTGGGTAGCGAATACTTACGGCTACACCTTC. It is translated as CASSLWVANTYGYTF.

The chain carries TRBV19 and TRBJ2-5, with TRBD2 as a possible D gene (6 bases). Germline values: CDR1 LNHDA, CDR2 SQIVND (reference sequence). The CDR3 has 14 amino acids. V gave up 3 bases and J gave up 1 base, with 9 bases separating them. The CDR3, as DNA: TGTGCCAGTAGTATTAGCGGATTCCAAGAGACCCAGTACTTC. This translates into CASSISGFQETQYF.

The V and J genes are TRBV2 and TRBJ1-5; weak D call: TRBD1 (5 bases). Trimming took 7 bases from V and 7 from J, leaving 23 bases between them. CDR3 length: 16 amino acids. CDR1 is SNHLY and CDR2 is FYNNEI in the germline V gene. CDR3 loop: CASTQRGWVGGQPQHF. CDR3 nucleotides: TGTGCCAGCACCCAACGGGGGTGGGTTGGGGGACAGCCCCAGCATTTT.

CDR3 DNA: TGTGCCAGCAGTTTTTGGGGTCGGGAGGAGCAGTACTTC. This gives the protein CASSFWGREEQYF. This rearrangement joins TRBV12-3 or TRBV12-4 to TRBJ2-7, with D possibly TRBD2 on 6 matching bases. The CDR3 has 13 residues. Deletions cut 3 bases from V and 7 bases from J, with 13 bases between.

V and J are TRBV7-9 and TRBJ2-7, with D unclear. Germline V lookup: CDR1 SEHNR, CDR2 FQNEAQ (reference sequence). V was shortened by 2 bases and J by 4 bases, with 9 bases between the two germline ends. The CDR3 consists of 13 residues. CDR3 residues: CASSLFANYEQYF. The DNA of the CDR3 is TGTGCCAGCAGCTTATTCGCCAATTACGAGCAGTACTTC.

The chain carries TRBV29-1 and TRBJ2-2, with TRBD1 matching over 9 bases. Trimming took 6 bases from V and 3 from J; bases not matched to a gene: 5. This CDR3 spans 14 amino acids. CDR1 and CDR2 from the germline V gene are SQVTM and ANQGSEA. The CDR3 nucleotides read TGCAGCGTCGGGACAGGGAAGTACACCGGGGAGCTGTTTTTT. It encodes CSVGTGKYTGELFF.

This clone showed up just once. CDR3 sequence reads: CASSYTRTGRYEQYF. CDR3 coding DNA: TGTGCCAGCAGTTATACTAGGACAGGGAGGTACGAGCAGTACTTC. The V and J genes are TRBV6-5 and TRBJ2-7; 8 bases agree with TRBD1. The CDR3 has 15 amino acids. From germline, CDR1 is MNHEY and CDR2 SVGAGI. The junction had 8 bases not matched to a gene; V was cut back by 3 bases and J by 4 bases.

This clone appeared once. This chain links TRBV5-1 with TRBJ1-6; tentatively, D is TRBD1 (5 bases). The CDR3 runs to 15 residues. CDR1 is SGHRS, CDR2 YFSETQ, per germline. With 1 base removed from V and 9 bases from J, the gap between germline ends came to 14 bases. CDR3 sequence (DNA): TGCGCCAGCAGCTTGTACCCCGACGGGGGTTCACCCCTCCACTTT. This encodes CASSLYPDGGSPLHF.

The genes are TRBV10-2 and TRBJ1-1, with D perhaps TRBD1 (5 bases). CDR3 length: 13 residues. The V gene's germline CDR1 is WSHSY and CDR2 SAAADI. Trimming removed 8 bases from V and 1 base from J, with 11 bases in between. DNA of the CDR3: TGCGCCAGCGGGGTTGGGGGGAACACTGAAGCTTTCTTT. This encodes CASGVGGNTEAFF.

This chain joins TRBV7-8 and TRBJ1-2; no firm D call. Germline V CDR1 and CDR2: SGHVS, FQNEAQ. The CDR3 sequence is 15 residues long. V dropped 5 bases and J dropped 7 bases, with 20 bases sitting between them. CDR3 residues: CASSQRTDLYSGYTF. CDR3 DNA: TGTGCCAGCAGCCAGAGGACCGATCTTTACTCTGGCTACACCTTC.

The chain couples TRBV7-9 to TRBJ1-5; D may be TRBD1 (5 bases). Germline CDR1 and CDR2: SEHNR and FQNEAQ (reference sequence). The CDR3 loop spans 13 amino acids. The V end was cut by 5 bases, the J end by 5 bases, with 10 bases between. The DNA for the CDR3 is TGTGCCAGCAGCCCTTCACAGGATCAGCCCCAGCATTTT. Translating it yields CASSPSQDQPQHF.

The chain joins TRBV4-1 to TRBJ2-2; no clear D. The CDR3 covers 14 residues. The germline gives CDR1 MGHRA, CDR2 YSYEKL. Trimming shortened V by 0 bases and J by 3 bases, and 5 bases separated the two germline ends. The CDR3 region is CASSQEPYTGELFF. In DNA, the CDR3 is TGCGCCAGCAGCCAAGAGCCCTACACCGGGGAGCTGTTTTTT.

The rearrangement uses TRBV2 and TRBJ2-6; D could derive from TRBD1 or TRBD2 (5 bases each). Per the germline V gene, CDR1 is SNHLY and CDR2 is FYNNEI. V was trimmed by 6 bases and J by 0 bases, leaving 12 bases between them. CDR3 length equals 16 residues. CDR3 residues: CASRGERSSGANVLTF. CDR3 bases: TGTGCCAGCAGGGGGGAGCGGAGCTCTGGGGCCAACGTCCTGACTTTC. The full variable domain, in which reference TRBV2 and TRBJ2-6 provide the parts outside the CDR3, is EPEVTQTPSHQVTQMGQEVILRCVPISNHLYFYWYRQILGQKVEFLVSFYNNEISEKSEIFDDQFSVERPDGSNFTLKIRSTKLEDSAMYFCASRGERSSGANVLTFGAGSRLTVL.

This sequence joins TRBV28 and TRBJ1-6; D not resolved. This CDR3 has 18 amino acids. V lost 2 bases and J 1 base, leaving 15 bases between the germline ends. The germline CDR1 and CDR2 sequences are MDHEN and SYDVKM. CDR3 sequence reads: CASSLGEADSSYNSPLHF. The CDR3 region has the DNA TGTGCCAGCAGTTTAGGGGAAGCGGATAGTTCCTATAATTCACCCCTCCACTTT.